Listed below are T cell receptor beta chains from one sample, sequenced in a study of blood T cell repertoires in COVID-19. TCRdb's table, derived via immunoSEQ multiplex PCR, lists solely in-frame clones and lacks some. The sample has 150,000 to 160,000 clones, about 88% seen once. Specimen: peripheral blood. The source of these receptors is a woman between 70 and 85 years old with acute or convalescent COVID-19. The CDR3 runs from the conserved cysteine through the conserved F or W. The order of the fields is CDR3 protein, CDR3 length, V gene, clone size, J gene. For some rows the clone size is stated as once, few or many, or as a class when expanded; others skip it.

CDR3aa: CASSEGRGRSSPLHF; len: 15; v_gene: TRBV2; abundance: NA; j_gene: TRBJ1-6
CDR3aa: CASTLSWRQGQDEQFF; len: 16; v_gene: TRBV4-1; abundance: NA; j_gene: TRBJ2-1
CDR3aa: CASSGGTGNNEKLFF; len: 15; v_gene: TRBV9; abundance: NA; j_gene: TRBJ1-4
CDR3aa: CASSFRTGQETQYF; len: 14; v_gene: TRBV6-5; abundance: NA; j_gene: TRBJ2-5
CDR3aa: CASRGKTVSSPLHF; len: 14; v_gene: TRBV6-6; abundance: NA; j_gene: TRBJ1-6
CDR3aa: CSVIQGSYGYTF; len: 12; v_gene: TRBV29-1; abundance: NA; j_gene: TRBJ1-2
CDR3aa: CASSSEAFVHGYTF; len: 14; v_gene: TRBV7-9; abundance: NA; j_gene: TRBJ1-2
CDR3aa: CASSGPTVGAGVRYF; len: 15; v_gene: TRBV28; abundance: NA; j_gene: TRBJ2-3
CDR3aa: CAAGLGVEDRWNEQFF; len: 16; v_gene: TRBV7-8; abundance: NA; j_gene: TRBJ2-1
CDR3aa: CASSSPGGGNQPQHF; len: 15; v_gene: TRBV7-2; abundance: NA; j_gene: TRBJ1-5
CDR3aa: CASTTAGGANVLTF; len: 14; v_gene: TRBV14; abundance: once; j_gene: TRBJ2-6
CDR3aa: CASSPRTGWIEQFF; len: 14; v_gene: TRBV19; abundance: NA; j_gene: TRBJ2-1
CDR3aa: CASSWTGTDEKLFF; len: 14; v_gene: TRBV5-1; abundance: once; j_gene: TRBJ1-4
CDR3aa: CASSYGKGTGPTDTQYF; len: 17; v_gene: TRBV6-2/TRBV6-3; abundance: NA; j_gene: TRBJ2-3
CDR3aa: CAIRSTQGATEAFF; len: 14; v_gene: TRBV10-3; abundance: few; j_gene: TRBJ1-1
CDR3aa: CASRDRESEPQHF; len: 13; v_gene: TRBV6-6; abundance: NA; j_gene: TRBJ1-5
CDR3aa: CASSQTNSGTASNQPQHF; len: 18; v_gene: TRBV4-2; abundance: NA; j_gene: TRBJ1-5
CDR3aa: CASSFSRGPYGYTF; len: 14; v_gene: TRBV7-2; abundance: NA; j_gene: TRBJ1-2
CDR3aa: CASSWHRGRNTEAFF; len: 15; v_gene: TRBV6-2/TRBV6-3; abundance: NA; j_gene: TRBJ1-1
CDR3aa: CASSYSSVWRGTDTQYF; len: 17; v_gene: TRBV6-2/TRBV6-3; abundance: NA; j_gene: TRBJ2-3
CDR3aa: CASSIGGRGLTDTQYF; len: 16; v_gene: TRBV19; abundance: NA; j_gene: TRBJ2-3
CDR3aa: CASSVDRGVNSPLHF; len: 15; v_gene: TRBV6-6; abundance: once; j_gene: TRBJ1-6
CDR3aa: CASSQDYTGEVSGNQPQHF; len: 19; v_gene: TRBV4-3; abundance: NA; j_gene: TRBJ1-5
CDR3aa: CASSFTGTSGGDTQYF; len: 16; v_gene: TRBV28; abundance: NA; j_gene: TRBJ2-3
CDR3aa: CASSPLDGSDYGYTF; len: 15; v_gene: TRBV18; abundance: NA; j_gene: TRBJ1-2
CDR3aa: CASSTGTPNTEAFF; len: 14; v_gene: TRBV7-9; abundance: NA; j_gene: TRBJ1-1
CDR3aa: CASSYHQGGGTEAFF; len: 15; v_gene: TRBV6-5; abundance: once; j_gene: TRBJ1-1
CDR3aa: CASSFARNTEAFF; len: 13; v_gene: TRBV18; abundance: NA; j_gene: TRBJ1-1
CDR3aa: CSASRVSEAFF; len: 11; v_gene: TRBV20-1; abundance: NA; j_gene: TRBJ1-1
CDR3aa: CASSTYQVYGYTF; len: 13; v_gene: TRBV19; abundance: NA; j_gene: TRBJ1-2
CDR3aa: CASSLGDRAQYF; len: 12; v_gene: TRBV5-1; abundance: NA; j_gene: TRBJ2-7
CDR3aa: CASSPPGFRTDTQYF; len: 15; v_gene: TRBV7-9; abundance: once; j_gene: TRBJ2-3
CDR3aa: CASSPLPGQGGGNTIYF; len: 17; v_gene: TRBV7-9; abundance: NA; j_gene: TRBJ1-3
CDR3aa: CASSRGGRQETQYF; len: 14; v_gene: TRBV5-8; abundance: NA; j_gene: TRBJ2-5
CDR3aa: CASRIPGQQYYGYTF; len: 15; v_gene: TRBV6-1; abundance: NA; j_gene: TRBJ1-2
CDR3aa: CASSLTSKETDTQYF; len: 15; v_gene: TRBV4-2; abundance: NA; j_gene: TRBJ2-3
CDR3aa: CASKLAGGPSDTQYF; len: 15; v_gene: TRBV6-5; abundance: NA; j_gene: TRBJ2-3
CDR3aa: CAISESGGLFIEQFF; len: 15; v_gene: TRBV10-3; abundance: NA; j_gene: TRBJ2-1
CDR3aa: CASSRTGAQPQHF; len: 13; v_gene: TRBV19; abundance: NA; j_gene: TRBJ1-5
CDR3aa: CASSRTGVSQETQYF; len: 15; v_gene: TRBV18; abundance: NA; j_gene: TRBJ2-5
CDR3aa: CASSLAGVNGDTQYF; len: 15; v_gene: TRBV7-2; abundance: NA; j_gene: TRBJ2-3
CDR3aa: CASSPGIYYGYTF; len: 13; v_gene: TRBV12-3/TRBV12-4; abundance: few; j_gene: TRBJ1-2
CDR3aa: CASSLGLGGSGNTIYF; len: 16; v_gene: TRBV28; abundance: NA; j_gene: TRBJ1-3
CDR3aa: CASGTTGGRIGNTIYF; len: 16; v_gene: TRBV12-5; abundance: NA; j_gene: TRBJ1-3
CDR3aa: CASSQALYGYTF; len: 12; v_gene: TRBV4-2; abundance: NA; j_gene: TRBJ1-2
CDR3aa: CARSLVGTGAFNYGYTF; len: 17; v_gene: TRBV7-5; abundance: NA; j_gene: TRBJ1-2
CDR3aa: CASSLGRLGTEAFF; len: 14; v_gene: TRBV19; abundance: NA; j_gene: TRBJ1-1
CDR3aa: CASVPWTGSNSPLHF; len: 15; v_gene: TRBV28; abundance: NA; j_gene: TRBJ1-6
CDR3aa: CASSLARGTGANVLTF; len: 16; v_gene: TRBV7-2; abundance: NA; j_gene: TRBJ2-6
CDR3aa: CASSWGGAGEQYF; len: 13; v_gene: TRBV7-2; abundance: NA; j_gene: TRBJ2-7
CDR3aa: CASSWGGQGQETQYF; len: 15; v_gene: TRBV7-8; abundance: once; j_gene: TRBJ2-5
CDR3aa: CASSLALPGVNTIYF; len: 15; v_gene: TRBV27; abundance: NA; j_gene: TRBJ1-3
CDR3aa: CASSLVDAGGEKLFF; len: 15; v_gene: TRBV7-2; abundance: NA; j_gene: TRBJ1-4
CDR3aa: CASSLEQGARDTEAFF; len: 16; v_gene: TRBV11-3; abundance: NA; j_gene: TRBJ1-1
CDR3aa: CASRGTGKETQYF; len: 13; v_gene: TRBV6-5; abundance: NA; j_gene: TRBJ2-5